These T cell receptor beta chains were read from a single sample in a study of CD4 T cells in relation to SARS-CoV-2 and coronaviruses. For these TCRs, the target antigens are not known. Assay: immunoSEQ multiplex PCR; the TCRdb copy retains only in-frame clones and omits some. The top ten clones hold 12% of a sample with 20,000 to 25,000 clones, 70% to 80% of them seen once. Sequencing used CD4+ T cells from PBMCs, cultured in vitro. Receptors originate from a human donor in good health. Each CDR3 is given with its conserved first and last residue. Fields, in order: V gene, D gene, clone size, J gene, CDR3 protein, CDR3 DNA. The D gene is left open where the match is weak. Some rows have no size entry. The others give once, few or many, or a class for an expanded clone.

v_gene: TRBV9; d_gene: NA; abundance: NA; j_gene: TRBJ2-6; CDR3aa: CASGLSSGANVLTF; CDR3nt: TGTGCCAGCGGTTTAAGCTCTGGGGCCAACGTCCTGACTTTC
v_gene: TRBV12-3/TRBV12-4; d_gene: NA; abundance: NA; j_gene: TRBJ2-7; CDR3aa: CASSRGYEQYF; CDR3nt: TGTGCCAGCAGCCGTGGGTACGAGCAGTACTTC
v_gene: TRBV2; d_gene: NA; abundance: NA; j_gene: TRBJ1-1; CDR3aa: CASKGGDTEAFF; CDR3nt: TGTGCCAGCAAGGGAGGGGACACTGAAGCTTTCTTT
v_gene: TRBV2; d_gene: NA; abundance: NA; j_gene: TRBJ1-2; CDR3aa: CASRAGPTGYTF; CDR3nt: TGTGCCAGCAGGGCGGGACCTACTGGCTACACCTTC
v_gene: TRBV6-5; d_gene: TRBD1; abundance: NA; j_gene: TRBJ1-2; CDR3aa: CASRPGTGAYGYTF; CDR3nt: TGTGCCAGCAGACCCGGGACAGGTGCATATGGCTACACCTTC
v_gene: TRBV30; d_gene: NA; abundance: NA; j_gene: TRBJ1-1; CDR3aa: CAWSSQNTEAFF; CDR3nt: TGTGCCTGGAGTAGCCAGAACACTGAAGCTTTCTTT
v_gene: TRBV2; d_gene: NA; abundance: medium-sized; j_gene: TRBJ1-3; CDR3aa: CASSHGASRGGNTIYF; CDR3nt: TGTGCCAGCAGTCACGGGGCCTCAAGAGGTGGAAACACCATATATTTT
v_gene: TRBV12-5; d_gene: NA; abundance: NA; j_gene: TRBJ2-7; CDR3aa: CASGPRGSLEDDEQYF; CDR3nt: TGTGCTAGTGGTCCCCGGGGCAGCCTGGAGGATGATGAGCAGTACTTC
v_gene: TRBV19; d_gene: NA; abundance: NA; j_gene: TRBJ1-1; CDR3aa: CASSIRQGTEAFF; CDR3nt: TGTGCCAGTAGTATCCGTCAGGGCACTGAAGCTTTCTTT
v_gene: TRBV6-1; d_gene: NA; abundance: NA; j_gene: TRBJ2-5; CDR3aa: CASSEVPEETQYF; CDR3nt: TGTGCCAGCAGTGAAGTGCCAGAAGAGACCCAGTACTTC
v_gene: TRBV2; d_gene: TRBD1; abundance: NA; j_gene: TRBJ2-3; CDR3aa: CASSDRADTQYF; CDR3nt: TGTGCCAGCAGCGACAGGGCAGATACGCAGTATTTT
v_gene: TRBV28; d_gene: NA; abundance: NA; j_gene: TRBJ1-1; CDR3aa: CASSFGGRVIGEAFF; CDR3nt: TGTGCCAGCAGTTTTGGGGGCAGGGTTATAGGTGAAGCTTTCTTT
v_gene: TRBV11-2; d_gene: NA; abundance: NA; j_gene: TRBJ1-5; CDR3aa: CASSTGRGSNQPQHF; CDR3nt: TGTGCCAGCAGCACAGGCAGGGGAAGCAATCAGCCCCAGCATTTT
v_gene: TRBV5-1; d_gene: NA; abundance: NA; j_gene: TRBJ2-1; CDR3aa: CASSLAGRHNEQFF; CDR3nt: TGCGCCAGCAGCTTGGCGGGACGCCACAATGAGCAGTTCTTC
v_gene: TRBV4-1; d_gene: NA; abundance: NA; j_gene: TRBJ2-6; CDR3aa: CASRDNTGANVLTF; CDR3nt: TGCGCCAGCAGGGACAATACAGGGGCCAACGTCCTGACTTTC
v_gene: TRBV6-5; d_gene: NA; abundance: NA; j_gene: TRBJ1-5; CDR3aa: CASRLDWDQPQHF; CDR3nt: TGTGCCAGCAGACTGGACTGGGATCAGCCCCAGCATTTT
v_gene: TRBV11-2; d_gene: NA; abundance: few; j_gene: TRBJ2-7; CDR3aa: CASSLDRYEQYF; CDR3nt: TGTGCCAGCAGCTTAGACAGATACGAGCAGTACTTC
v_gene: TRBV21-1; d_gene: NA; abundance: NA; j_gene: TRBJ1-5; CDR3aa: CASRRSNQPQHF; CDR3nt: TGTGCCAGCAGGAGGAGCAATCAGCCCCAGCATTTT
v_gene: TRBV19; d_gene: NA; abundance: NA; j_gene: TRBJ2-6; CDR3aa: CASSIRAQTIDFSGANVLTF; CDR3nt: TGTGCCAGTAGTATTAGAGCGCAAACCATCGATTTCTCTGGGGCCAACGTCCTGACTTTC
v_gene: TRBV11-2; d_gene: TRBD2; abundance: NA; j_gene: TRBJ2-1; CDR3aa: CASSGRAGGPYNEQFF; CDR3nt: TGTGCCAGCAGCGGGCGAGCGGGAGGACCCTACAATGAGCAGTTCTTC
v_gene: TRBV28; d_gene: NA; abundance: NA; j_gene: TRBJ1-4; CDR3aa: CASVSTNEKLFF; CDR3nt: TGTGCCAGCGTCAGCACTAATGAAAAACTGTTTTTT
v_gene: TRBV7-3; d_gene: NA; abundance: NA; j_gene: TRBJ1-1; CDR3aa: CASSLSRDTEAFF; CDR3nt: TGTGCCAGCAGCTTATCTCGCGACACTGAAGCTTTCTTT
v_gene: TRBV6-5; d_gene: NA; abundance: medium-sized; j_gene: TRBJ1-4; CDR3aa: CASRRGSNEKLFF; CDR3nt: TGTGCCAGCCGGCGGGGGAGTAATGAAAAACTGTTTTTT
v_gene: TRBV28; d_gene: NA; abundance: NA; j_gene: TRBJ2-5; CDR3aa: CASSSQRGTAQETQYF; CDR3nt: TGTGCCAGCAGTTCCCAAAGGGGCACAGCTCAAGAGACCCAGTACTTC
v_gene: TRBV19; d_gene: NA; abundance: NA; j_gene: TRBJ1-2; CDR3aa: CASSIEGVYGYTF; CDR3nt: TGTGCCAGTAGTATAGAAGGGGTTTATGGCTACACCTTC
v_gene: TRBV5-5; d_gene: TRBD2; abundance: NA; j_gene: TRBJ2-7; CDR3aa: CASSFLGIGLAGIYEQYF; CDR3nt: TGTGCCAGCAGCTTCCTTGGAATCGGGCTAGCGGGGATATACGAGCAGTACTTC
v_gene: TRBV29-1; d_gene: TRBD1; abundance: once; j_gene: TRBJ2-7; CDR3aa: CSVVKTGSGEQYF; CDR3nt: TGCAGCGTCGTAAAGACAGGGTCCGGCGAGCAGTACTTC
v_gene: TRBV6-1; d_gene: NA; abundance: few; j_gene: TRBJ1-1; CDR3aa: CASSEQVGRFMNTEAFF; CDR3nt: TGTGCCAGCAGTGAGCAGGTGGGAAGATTCATGAACACTGAAGCTTTCTTT
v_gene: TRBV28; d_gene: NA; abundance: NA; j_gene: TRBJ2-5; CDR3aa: CASSLDGDQETQYF; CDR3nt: TGTGCCAGCAGCCTCGACGGGGACCAAGAGACCCAGTACTTC